The 6 T cell receptor beta chains below were found in one sample sequenced in a study of blood T cell repertoires in COVID-19. Sequenced by immunoSEQ multiplex PCR; TCRdb stores in-frame clones only, minus some. The data hold tens of thousands of clones, with about nine tenths observed a single time. The sample comprised peripheral blood. These TCRs come from a man aged 50 to 60 with active or convalescent COVID-19.

The CDR3 reads CASSGGRFSGNTIYF. The CDR3 bases are TGTGCCAGCAGCGGCGGGAGGTTCTCTGGAAACACCATATATTTT. The rearrangement links TRBV5-4 to TRBJ1-3; D remains ambiguous. CDR3 length: 15 residues. V was cut by 4 bases and J by 0 bases, with 11 bases left in between. Per germline, CDR1 SGHNT and CDR2 YYREEE (reference sequence). Full variable domain (missing parts from reference TRBV5-4 and TRBJ1-3): ETGVTQSPTHLIKTRGQQVTLRCSSQSGHNTVSWYQQALGQGPQFIFQYYREEENGRGNFPPRFSGLQFPNYSSELNVNALELDDSALYLCASSGGRFSGNTIYFGEGSWLTVV.

The CDR3 DNA follows: TGTGCCAGCAGTTTAGGGACAGGGAGGTCGGAGACCCAGTACTTC. Protein: CASSLGTGRSETQYF. The rearrangement joins TRBV27 to TRBJ2-5; 9 nucleotides agree with TRBD1. V lost 2 bases and J lost 5; bases outside the gene matches: 6. The germline V gene has CDR1 MNHEY and CDR2 SMNVEV (reference sequence). The CDR3 sequence is 15 residues long.

The chain couples TRBV5-1 to TRBJ2-1, with TRBD1 matching 9 bases. From germline, CDR1 is SGHRS and CDR2 YFSETQ. Losses at the gene ends were 3 bases for V and 4 bases for J; bases not matched to a gene: 8. CDR3 length: 16 amino acids. In nucleotides, the CDR3 is TGCGCCAGCAGCTCAAAACAGGGGGCTGAATACAATGAGCAGTTCTTC. The encoded protein is CASSSKQGAEYNEQFF.

The rearrangement links TRBV7-9 to TRBJ1-5, with D uncertain. V was cut by 2 bases and J by 2 bases, with 7 bases left in between. Germline loops: CDR1 SEHNR, CDR2 FQNEAQ (reference sequence). CDR3 size: 14 residues. CDR3 nucleotides: TGTGCCAGCAGCTTATCTCGGGGCAATCAGCCCCAGCATTTT. Translation gives CASSLSRGNQPQHF. The full variable domain, completed using reference TRBV7-9 and TRBJ1-5, is DTGVSQNPRHKITKRGQNVTFRCDPISEHNRLYWYRQTLGQGPEFLTYFQNEAQLEKSRLLSDRFSAERPKGSFSTLEIQRTEQGDSAMYLCASSLSRGNQPQHFGDGTRLSIL.

DNA for the CDR3: TGTGCCAGCAGTTCAGGGGCCGGGGAGCTGTTTTTT. Translated, it gives CASSSGAGELFF. The rearrangement joins TRBV6-2 or TRBV6-3 to TRBJ2-2; tentatively, D is TRBD1 (6 bases). V was cut by 4 bases and J by 6 bases, with 6 bases left in between. The CDR3 has 12 amino acids. Germline V gene lookup returns CDR1 MNHEY and CDR2 SVGEGT.

This clone was seen a single time. The chain uses TRBV7-2 and TRBJ1-5, with 7 positions matching TRBD1. Germline-derived CDR1 and CDR2 are SGHTA and FQGNSA. CDR3 length equals 14 residues. V shed 1 base and J 4 bases; nucleotides not matched to a gene: 1. CDR3 residues: CASSLGGQNQPQHF. In DNA form, the CDR3 reads TGTGCCAGCAGCTTAGGGGGACAGAATCAGCCCCAGCATTTT.